Listed below are T cell receptor beta chains from one sample, sequenced in a study of response to subunit inactivated influenza vaccine. TCRdb reprocessed the RT-PCR reads via MiXCR and lists one record per CDR3 protein. The sample contains 250,000 to 350,000 distinct CDR3 sequences, 22% of which appear only once. The sequencing here drew on PBMCs from blood, taken less than 22 months after vaccination. Receptors were obtained from a man between 50 and 75 years old who received an inactivated influenza vaccine. The CDR3 runs from the conserved cysteine through the conserved F or W. D genes are given only for firm matches. Size is stated for part of the rows, as once, few or many counts, or as a class when the clone is expanded.

clone size	D gene	V gene	J gene	CDR3 DNA	CDR3 protein
few	TRBD1	TRBV7-9	TRBJ2-1	TGTGCCAGCAGCCCTTACAGGGGGTTAACCTACAATGAGCAGTTCTTC	CASSPYRGLTYNEQFF
many	TRBD2	TRBV20-1	TRBJ2-1	TGCAGTGCCAGGGCCATAACACTAGCGGACTACAATGAGCAGTTCTTC	CSARAITLADYNEQFF
NA	NA	TRBV7-9	TRBJ2-5	TGTGCCAGCAGCCCGCGTGTGGTGGCGGGGGAGACCCAGTACTTC	CASSPRVVAGETQYF
NA	NA	TRBV12-3/TRBV12-4	TRBJ1-1	TGTGCCAGCAGCCCACAGGGTCCGGGTGCTGAAGCTTTCTTT	CASSPQGPGAEAFF
few	TRBD1	TRBV29-1	TRBJ1-2	TGCAGCGTGGGACAGGGGGCTGGTGGCTACACCTTC	CSVGQGAGGYTF
NA	TRBD1	TRBV5-5	TRBJ1-3	TGTGCCAGCAGCTTGGTCATGTTTGGACAGGGGTATGGAAACACCATATATTTT	CASSLVMFGQGYGNTIYF
NA	NA	TRBV13	TRBJ1-6	TGTGCCAGCAGCCCTCGGTTAGGGGATTCACCCCTCCACTTT	CASSPRLGDSPLHF
NA	NA	TRBV6-1	TRBJ1-1	TGTGCCAGCAGTGAACGGGCAGATGAAGCTTTCTTT	CASSERADEAFF
NA	NA	TRBV7-2	TRBJ1-1	TGTGCCAGCAGCTTAGCGCTCCCCCAAGCTTTCTTT	CASSLALPQAFF
many	TRBD1	TRBV2	TRBJ2-1	TGTGCCAGCAGTGAAGGACAGGGGGCGTCCTACAATGAGCAGTTCTTC	CASSEGQGASYNEQFF
few	TRBD1	TRBV6-1	TRBJ1-5	TGTGCCACCCGGGACAGGGGTGGTCAGCCCCAGCATTTT	CATRDRGGQPQHF
NA	NA	TRBV4-3	TRBJ2-1	TGCGCCAGCAGCCAGGGACGGGACGGCAAGTTCTTC	CASSQGRDGKFF
few	NA	TRBV20-1	TRBJ1-1	TGCAGTGCTCACAGGGTCATGAACACTGAAGCTTTCTTT	CSAHRVMNTEAFF
NA	NA	TRBV3-1	TRBJ2-1	TGTGCCAGCAGCCCCTATAGCTCCTACAATGAGCAGTTCTTC	CASSPYSSYNEQFF
many	NA	TRBV12-3/TRBV12-4	TRBJ1-1	TGTGCCAGCAGTATCGGGACTGAAGCTTTCTTT	CASSIGTEAFF
NA	NA	TRBV28	TRBJ2-3	TGTGCCAGCTCGCCATCCGGGGGGCGCGGAGATACGCAGTATTTT	CASSPSGGRGDTQYF
NA	NA	TRBV23-1	TRBJ1-1	TGCGCCAGCAGTCAATTACACCCGAACACTGAAGCTTTCTTT	CASSQLHPNTEAFF
few	NA	TRBV3-1	TRBJ2-1	TGTGCCAGCAGCCATTCCCAGGGCAATGAGCAGTTCTTC	CASSHSQGNEQFF
many	NA	TRBV6-2/TRBV6-3	TRBJ1-5	TGTGCCAGCAGTCGCCCGAGCAATCAGCCCCAGCATTTT	CASSRPSNQPQHF
few	NA	TRBV28	TRBJ1-3	TGTGCCAGCAGTTTATTTTCTGGAAACACCATATATTTT	CASSLFSGNTIYF
NA	TRBD1	TRBV5-5	TRBJ1-1	TGTGCCAGCAGCTCACGGGGGACAGGGGGCTCTGAAGCTTTCTTT	CASSSRGTGGSEAFF
NA	NA	TRBV27	TRBJ2-1	TGTGCCAGCAGTGCCACAGGATACAATGAGCAGTTCTTC	CASSATGYNEQFF
NA	NA	TRBV10-3	TRBJ1-5	TGTGCCATCAGTGAGTTCGCGGGGATGGGGGGCAATCAGCCCCAGCATTTT	CAISEFAGMGGNQPQHF
many	NA	TRBV20-1	TRBJ1-5	TGCAGTGCTAGGAGACCAAATCAGCCCCAGCATTTT	CSARRPNQPQHF
NA	NA	TRBV29-1	TRBJ1-1	TGCAGCGTTGTGGGTGTCACTGAAGCTTTCTTT	CSVVGVTEAFF
NA	TRBD1	TRBV29-1	TRBJ2-7	TGCAGCGTCTTGGGACAGACTTACGAGCAGTACTTC	CSVLGQTYEQYF
few	NA	TRBV4-2	TRBJ1-2	TGTGCCAGCAGCCGGGATGTCCAGCCCCTCCTTACTAACTATGGCTACACCTTC	CASSRDVQPLLTNYGYTF
many	NA	TRBV29-1	TRBJ1-1	TGCAGCGTTGAAGCGTCTTTGAACACTGAAGCTTTCTTT	CSVEASLNTEAFF
many	NA	TRBV11-1	TRBJ1-1	TGTGCCAGCAGCTGGGACATATCGAACACTGAAGCTTTCTTT	CASSWDISNTEAFF
few	NA	TRBV7-9	TRBJ1-2	TGTGCCAGCAGCAAAAGACAGGATACTATAAGTCTCACCTTC	CASSKRQDTISLTF
many	NA	TRBV20-1	TRBJ1-2	TGCAGTGCTGGGGGTCCTAGGGGCTATGGCTACACCTTC	CSAGGPRGYGYTF
few	TRBD2	TRBV20-1	TRBJ2-7	TGCAGTGCTAGAGGACCGGGACTAGCGGCCGTGAGCTCCTACGAGCAGTACTTC	CSARGPGLAAVSSYEQYF
few	TRBD2	TRBV12-3/TRBV12-4	TRBJ2-7	TGTGCCAGCAGTTTGGGACTAGCGGGGTCCTACGAGCAGTACTTC	CASSLGLAGSYEQYF
NA	NA	TRBV6-1	TRBJ1-1	TGTGCCAGCAGCAAGGACCTCACTGAAGCTTTCTTT	CASSKDLTEAFF
few	TRBD2	TRBV20-1	TRBJ2-3	TGCAGTGCTAGTGTGAGCGGGGCCCCCCCAGATACGCAGTATTTT	CSASVSGAPPDTQYF
NA	NA	TRBV24-1	TRBJ2-2	TGTGCCACCAGTTTTAGCCCCACCGGGGAGCTGTTTTTT	CATSFSPTGELFF
many	NA	TRBV5-1	TRBJ2-7	TGCGCCAGCAGCTTGGACGGCTACGAGCAGTACTTC	CASSLDGYEQYF
NA	NA	TRBV11-2	TRBJ2-3	TGTGCCAGCAGACGCCAGAGCACAGATACGCAGTATTTT	CASRRQSTDTQYF
few	NA	TRBV28	TRBJ2-1	TGTGCCAGCAGTCTGGAGGGTTTGAATGAGCAGTTCTTC	CASSLEGLNEQFF
NA	NA	TRBV28	TRBJ2-7	TGTGCCAGCAGTTTATACTCGGGCCCTTCCTACGAGCAGTACTTC	CASSLYSGPSYEQYF
NA	NA	TRBV5-1	TRBJ1-1	TGCGCCAGCAGCTTGATGACGGGGAGCACTGAAGCTTTCTTT	CASSLMTGSTEAFF
NA	NA	TRBV18	TRBJ2-5	TGTGCCAGCTCACAGAACCAAGAGACCCAGTACTTC	CASSQNQETQYF
NA	TRBD2	TRBV5-1	TRBJ2-1	TGCGCCAGCAGCGCCAGCGGGGGGGGTTACAATGAGCAGTTCTTC	CASSASGGGYNEQFF
few	TRBD1	TRBV5-1	TRBJ1-1	TGCGCCAGCAGCTTGGACAGGGGGCGCGAGAACACTGAAGCTTTCTTT	CASSLDRGRENTEAFF
few	TRBD1	TRBV6-1	TRBJ1-2	TGTGCCAGCAAACGACAGGGGTCCTATGGCTACACCTTC	CASKRQGSYGYTF
once	TRBD2	TRBV4-2	TRBJ2-7	TGTGCCAGCAGCCAACGACTAGCGGGAGATCACGAGCAGTACTTC	CASSQRLAGDHEQYF
NA	NA	TRBV5-1	TRBJ2-2	TGCGCCAGCAGCTTGGAGTGGGGCGGCACCGGGGAGCTGTTTTTT	CASSLEWGGTGELFF
NA	NA	TRBV5-4	TRBJ2-5	TGTGCCGTACGTGGAGCTTTACAAGAGACCCAGTACTTC	CAVRGALQETQYF
NA	NA	TRBV7-9	TRBJ1-2	TGTGCCAGCAGCCCATCTGGACAGACCAGGGGCTACACCTTC	CASSPSGQTRGYTF
NA	TRBD1	TRBV7-2	TRBJ1-1	TGTGCCAGCCTAACAGGGGTGAACACTGAAGCTTTCTTT	CASLTGVNTEAFF
NA	NA	TRBV6-2/TRBV6-3	TRBJ2-3	TGTGCCAGCAGTTACTCGACTTGGGGACACCTTCGTCCCGGGACAGATACGCAGTATTTT	CASSYSTWGHLRPGTDTQYF
few	TRBD1	TRBV18	TRBJ2-1	TGTGCCAGCTCACCGGTGGGCAGGGGGCCCCCATCCTACAATGAGCAGTTCTTC	CASSPVGRGPPSYNEQFF
NA	TRBD1	TRBV28	TRBJ1-1	TGTGCCAGCAGTAAGACAGGGCGGTACACTGAAGCTTTCTTT	CASSKTGRYTEAFF
few	NA	TRBV30	TRBJ1-3	TGTGCCTGGGTAGGACCGGGACTAACTGGAAACACCATATATTTT	CAWVGPGLTGNTIYF
NA	NA	TRBV20-1	TRBJ2-6	TGCAGTGCTAGTTACGGAGACGGGGCCAACGTCCTGACTTTC	CSASYGDGANVLTF